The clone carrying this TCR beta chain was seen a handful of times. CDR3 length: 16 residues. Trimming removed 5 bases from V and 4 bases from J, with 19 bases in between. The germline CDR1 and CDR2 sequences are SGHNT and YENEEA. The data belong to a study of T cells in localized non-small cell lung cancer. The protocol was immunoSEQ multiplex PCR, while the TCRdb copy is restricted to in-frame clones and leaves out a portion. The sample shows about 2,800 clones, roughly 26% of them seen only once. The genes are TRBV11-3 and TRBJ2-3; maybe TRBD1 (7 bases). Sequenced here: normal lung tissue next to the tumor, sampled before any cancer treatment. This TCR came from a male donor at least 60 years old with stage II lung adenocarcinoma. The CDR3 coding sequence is TGTGCCAGCAGCCCAGAAGGGGGCGGGGCCTCAGATACGCAGTATTTT. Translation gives CASSPEGGGASDTQYF. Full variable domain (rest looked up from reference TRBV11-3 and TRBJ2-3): EAGVVQSPRYKIIEKKQPVAFWCNPISGHNTLYWYLQNLGQGPELLIRYENEEAVDDSQLPKDRFSAERLKGVDSTLKIQPAELGDSAVYLCASSPEGGGASDTQYFGPGTRLTVL.